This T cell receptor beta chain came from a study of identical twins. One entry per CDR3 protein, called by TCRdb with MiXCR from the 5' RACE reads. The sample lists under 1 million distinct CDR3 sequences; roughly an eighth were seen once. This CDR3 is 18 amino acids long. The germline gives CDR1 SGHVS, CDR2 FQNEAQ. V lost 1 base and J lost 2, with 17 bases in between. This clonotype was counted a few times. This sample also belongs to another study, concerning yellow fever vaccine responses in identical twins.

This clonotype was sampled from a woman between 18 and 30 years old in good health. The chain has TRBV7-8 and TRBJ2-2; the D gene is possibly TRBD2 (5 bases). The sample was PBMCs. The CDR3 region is CASSLGYQTSGNTGELFF. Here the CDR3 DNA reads TGTGCCAGCAGCTTAGGATACCAAACGTCGGGAAACACCGGGGAGCTGTTTTTT. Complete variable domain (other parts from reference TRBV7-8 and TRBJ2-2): GAGVSQSPRYKVAKRGQDVALRCDPISGHVSLFWYQQALGQGPEFLTYFQNEAQLDKSGLPSDRFFAERPEGSVSTLKIQRTQQEDSAVYLCASSLGYQTSGNTGELFFGEGSRLTVL.